A single sample gave rise to the 14 T cell receptor beta chains below, sequenced in a study of T-cell reconstitution after alpha-beta-depleted transplantation in children. The authors prepared the TCRbeta library with unique molecular identifiers. Each CDR3 protein gets one entry after TCRdb re-called the PCR reads with MiXCR. This sample has hundreds of thousands of distinct CDR3 sequences; approximately 14% occur once, and the top ten carry roughly 0.77%. The source was PBMCs, collected before TCRalphabeta/CD19-depleted stem cell transplant. These receptors were taken from a girl aged 2 to 10 with congenital amegakaryocytic thrombocytopenia, due to receive a stem cell transplant.

On this clonotype itself: This may be a read error, as it is one base from a much larger clone. The V gene is TRBV20-1, the J gene TRBJ2-5, with D maybe TRBD1 (6 bases). Germline loops: CDR1 DFQATT, CDR2 SNEGSKA (reference sequence). CDR3 length equals 13 residues. The CDR3 DNA reads as TGCAGTGCTCCTGCGAAGGGACAAGACACCCAGTACTTC. Translating gives CSAPAKGQDTQYF.

This clonotype appeared many times. The rearrangement links TRBV27 to TRBJ1-5, with D possibly TRBD1 on 5 matching bases. The CDR3 length is 16 residues. V was trimmed by 11 bases and J by 0 bases, leaving 20 bases between them. The germline V gene has CDR1 MNHEY and CDR2 SMNVEV (reference sequence). Written as DNA, the CDR3 is TGTGCCTCGGGGCAGGGTAGCTCCGGTAGCAATCAGCCCCAGCATTTT. Amino acids: CASGQGSSGSNQPQHF.

This clonotype has just a few counts. The V and J genes are TRBV20-1 and TRBJ2-1, with no clear D. The CDR3 runs to 15 residues. V lost 3 bases and J lost 7, with 19 bases in between. CDR1 is DFQATT and CDR2 is SNEGSKA in the germline V gene (reference sequence). CDR3 sequence (DNA): TGCAGTGCTAGCTTGGCTCACCCCCTGGGGAATGAGCAGTTCTTC. Amino acids: CSASLAHPLGNEQFF.

This clonotype was counted only a few times. The chain has TRBV20-1 and TRBJ2-3; the D gene could be TRBD1 or TRBD2 (5 bases each). CDR3 length equals 15 residues. Germline V gives CDR1 DFQATT, CDR2 SNEGSKA (reference sequence). V shed 6 bases and J shed 0 bases, with 16 bases lying between them. For the CDR3, the DNA is TGCAGTGCCCAAAGGGGTGGCGGGAGCACAGATACGCAGTATTTT. The encoded protein is CSAQRGGGSTDTQYF.

The chain joins TRBV7-2 to TRBJ2-1, with 8 nucleotides matching TRBD2. This CDR3 has 17 residues. Trimming took 8 bases from V and 10 from J; bases not matched to a gene: 22. The germline V gene has CDR1 SGHTA and CDR2 FQGNSA. The CDR3 spells CASRSLAGGLVFPEQFF. CDR3 in DNA: TGTGCCAGCCGTTCGCTGGCGGGAGGTTTGGTCTTTCCGGAGCAGTTCTTC.

The sample holds many counts of this clonotype. The chain combines TRBV20-1 with TRBJ1-3; D is unresolved. Germline V lookup: CDR1 DFQATT, CDR2 SNEGSKA (reference sequence). The CDR3 totals 13 residues. V lost 2 bases to trimming and J lost 2 bases, with 7 bases between them. The CDR3 protein is CSARQTPGNTIYF. CDR3 sequence (DNA): TGCAGTGCTAGACAGACCCCTGGAAACACCATATATTTT.

About this clonotype: A read error is possible here, since a much larger clone lies one base away. V and J are TRBV20-1 and TRBJ2-1, with TRBD2 matching 9 bases. J gave up 8 bases and V 4 bases, and 9 bases lay outside the gene matches. CDR1 and CDR2 from the germline V gene are DFQATT and SNEGSKA (reference sequence). The CDR3 covers 14 residues. CDR3 sequence reads: CSAIILAGVDEQFF. In DNA form, the CDR3 reads TGCAGTGCTATAATACTAGCGGGCGTGGATGAGCAGTTCTTC.

This clonotype was seen at least ten times. V gene TRBV5-1 combines with J gene TRBJ2-1; TRBD2 aligns across 13 bases. Germline V gene data show CDR1 as SGHRS and CDR2 as YFSETQ. J was trimmed by 8 bases and V by 2 bases; bases with no gene match: 4. This CDR3 has 15 residues. CDR3 nucleotides: TGCGCCAGCAGCTTAGCGGGACTAGCGGGGTATGAGCAGTTCTTC. Its protein is CASSLAGLAGYEQFF.

This sequence joins TRBV5-1 and TRBJ2-1; TRBD2 matches at 9 bases. With V trimmed by 2 bases and J by 4 bases, 4 bases remained unmatched. The CDR3 extends over 15 amino acids. The germline V gene has CDR1 SGHRS and CDR2 YFSETQ. CDR3 region: CASSFRLAVYNEQFF. CDR3 nucleotide sequence: TGCGCCAGCAGCTTTCGACTAGCGGTGTACAATGAGCAGTTCTTC.

This clonotype was counted a few times. One junction end disagrees with the germline gene, perhaps due to a read error. This chain links TRBV5-1 with TRBJ2-1; TRBD2 is a possible D gene (5 bases). The CDR3 has 12 amino acids. Germline lookup yields CDR1 SGHRS and CDR2 YFSETQ. The CDR3 region has the DNA TGCGCCAGCAGCCTCGACTACCATGAGCAGTTCTTC. This encodes CASSLDYHEQFF.

This clonotype was detected a few times. V and J are TRBV15 and TRBJ2-3; the match to TRBD2 covers 9 bases. V lost 1 base, J lost 5 bases, and 10 bases stayed unmatched. The CDR3 has 17 residues. CDR1 is LNHNV and CDR2 is YYDKDF in the germline V gene (reference sequence). The CDR3, as DNA: TGTGCCACCAGCAGAGGCGAGGCGGGAGGGCCCATAGATACGCAGTATTTT. Encoded protein: CATSRGEAGGPIDTQYF.

This clonotype was seen a handful of times. The rearrangement uses TRBV5-1 and TRBJ1-1, with D tentatively TRBD1 (6 bases). There are 14 residues in the CDR3. CDR1 is SGHRS, CDR2 YFSETQ, per germline. V was clipped by 4 bases and J by 4 bases, with 14 bases between them. CDR3 in DNA: TGCGCCAGCAGCCCCAATACAGGGAGCACTGAAGCTTTCTTT. As protein: CASSPNTGSTEAFF.

In this sample, this clonotype turned up many times. V gene TRBV5-1 combines with J gene TRBJ2-5, with 8 bases identical to TRBD1. J lost 1 base, V lost 4 bases, and 3 bases had no gene match. Germline assignment: CDR1 SGHRS and CDR2 YFSETQ. This CDR3 is built from 14 residues. The CDR3 coding sequence is TGCGCCAGCAGCACGGGACAGGCCCAAGAGACCCAGTACTTC. Protein product: CASSTGQAQETQYF.

This clonotype was counted ten times or more. The gene calls are TRBV10-2 and TRBJ2-7; 9 positions agree with TRBD2. Trimming at V came to 4 bases and at J to 5 bases, leaving 3 bases not matched to a gene. There are 13 residues in the CDR3. Germline CDR1 is WSHSY and CDR2 is SAAADI. The chain's CDR3 is CASSASGVNEQYF. The CDR3 nucleotides are TGCGCCAGCAGTGCTAGCGGGGTGAACGAGCAGTACTTC.